This T cell receptor beta chain is drawn from a study of cytomegalovirus exposure and HLA in healthy donors. Overall study: From donors who were HLA-typed, an early data release held 80 million to 85 million unique TCRs. There were more than 350 genotyped donors. Of these, roughly 86% fell in the genetic ancestry cluster associated with self-reported Caucasian donors.

Primers: 60 Vbeta forward and 13 Jbeta reverse. The data were produced by immunoSEQ multiplex PCR, yet TCRdb's version contains in-frame clones alone and is incomplete. The sample has 90,000 to 100,000 clones, around 80% seen once. Study findings and constraints: Upon later analysis, TCR association rates were observed to vary by HLA locus, being highest for DRB1 and lowest for HLA-C.

The J segment lost 7 bases and the V segment lost 0 bases, leaving 21 bases of the junction unmatched. Germline CDR1 reads LGHNA; CDR2 reads YSLEER. This CDR3 is 21 amino acids long. For this clone: Antigen unknown.

Sequencing input: PBMCs. The TCR sequence derives from a woman aged 60-75 years in good health and CMV-seronegative. V and J are TRBV4-3 and TRBJ2-1; 10 bases match TRBD2. The CDR3 region is CASSQDAQDVLAGAAGNEQFF. CDR3 nucleotide sequence: TGCGCCAGCAGCCAAGATGCCCAGGACGTCCTAGCGGGAGCGGCGGGAAATGAGCAGTTCTTC.